This T cell receptor beta chain was captured by sequencing in a study of T cell changes during pregnancy in multiple sclerosis. Generated by immunoSEQ multiplex PCR, the TCRdb table keeps only in-frame clones and is missing some. This table holds about 92,000 clones, 80% to 95% found once. CDR3 length equals 15 residues. The ends were cut back, 4 bases at V and 0 bases at J, with 12 bases in the middle. Germline V gene data show CDR1 as SEHNR and CDR2 as FQNEAQ (reference sequence). The sequences come from peripheral blood, collected in the first trimester of pregnancy. The V call is TRBV7-9, the J call TRBJ1-1, with D unresolved. This clonotype originated in a female donor with multiple sclerosis, enrolled in a pregnancy study. CDR3 residues: CASSSTGVMNTEAFF. CDR3 DNA sequence: TGTGCCAGCAGCTCGACCGGGGTCATGAACACTGAAGCTTTCTTT.